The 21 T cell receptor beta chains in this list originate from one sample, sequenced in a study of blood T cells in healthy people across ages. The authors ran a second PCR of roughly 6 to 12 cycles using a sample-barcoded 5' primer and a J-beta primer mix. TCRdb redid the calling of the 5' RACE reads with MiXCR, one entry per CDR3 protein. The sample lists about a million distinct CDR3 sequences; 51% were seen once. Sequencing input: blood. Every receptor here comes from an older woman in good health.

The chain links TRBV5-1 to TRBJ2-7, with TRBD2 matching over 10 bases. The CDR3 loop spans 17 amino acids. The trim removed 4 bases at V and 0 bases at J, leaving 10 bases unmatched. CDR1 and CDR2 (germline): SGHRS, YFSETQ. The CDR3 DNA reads TGCGCCAGCAGCCTGAGCCTAGCGGGAGTTACCTCCTACGAGCAGTACTTC. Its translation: CASSLSLAGVTSYEQYF.

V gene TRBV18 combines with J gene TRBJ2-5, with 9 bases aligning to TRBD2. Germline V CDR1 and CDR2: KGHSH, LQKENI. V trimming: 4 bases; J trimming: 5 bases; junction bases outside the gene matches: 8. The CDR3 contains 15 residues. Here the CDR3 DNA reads TGTGCCAGCTCACGCATAGCGGGAGAAGGGGAGACCCAGTACTTC. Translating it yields CASSRIAGEGETQYF.

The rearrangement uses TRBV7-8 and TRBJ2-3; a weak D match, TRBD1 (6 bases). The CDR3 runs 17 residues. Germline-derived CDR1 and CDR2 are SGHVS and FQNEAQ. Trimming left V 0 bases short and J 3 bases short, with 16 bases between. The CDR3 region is CASSLALGPGVTDTQYF. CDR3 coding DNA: TGTGCCAGCAGCTTAGCGCTCGGGCCAGGGGTGACAGATACGCAGTATTTT.

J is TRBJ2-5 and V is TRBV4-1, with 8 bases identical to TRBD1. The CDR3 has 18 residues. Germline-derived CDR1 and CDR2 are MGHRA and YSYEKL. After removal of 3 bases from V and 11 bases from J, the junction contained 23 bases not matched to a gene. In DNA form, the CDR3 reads TGCGCCAGCAGCCAGAGCCCCGAGGTCCAGGGGGCGGTGAATGAGCAGTACTTC. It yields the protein CASSQSPEVQGAVNEQYF.

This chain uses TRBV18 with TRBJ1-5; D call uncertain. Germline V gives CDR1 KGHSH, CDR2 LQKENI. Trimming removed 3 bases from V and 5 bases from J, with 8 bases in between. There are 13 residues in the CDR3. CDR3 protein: CASSPTRDQPQHF. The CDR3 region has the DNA TGTGCCAGCTCACCCACACGCGATCAGCCCCAGCATTTT.

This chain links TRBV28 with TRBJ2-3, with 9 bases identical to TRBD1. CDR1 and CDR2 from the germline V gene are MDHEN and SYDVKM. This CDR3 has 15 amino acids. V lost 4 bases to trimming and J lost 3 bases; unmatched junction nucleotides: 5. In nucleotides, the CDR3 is TGTGCCAGCAGTTCCGGGACAGGGTGGACAGATACGCAGTATTTT. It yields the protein CASSSGTGWTDTQYF.

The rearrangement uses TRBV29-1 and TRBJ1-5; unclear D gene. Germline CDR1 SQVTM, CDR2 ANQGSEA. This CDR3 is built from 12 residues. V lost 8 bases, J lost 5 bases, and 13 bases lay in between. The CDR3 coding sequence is TGCAGCTACGGGGAGTTCGATCAGCCCCAGCATTTT. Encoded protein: CSYGEFDQPQHF.

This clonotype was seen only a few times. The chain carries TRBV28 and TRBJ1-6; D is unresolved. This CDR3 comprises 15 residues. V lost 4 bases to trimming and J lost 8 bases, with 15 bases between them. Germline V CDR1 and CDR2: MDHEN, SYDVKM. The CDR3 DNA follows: TGTGCCAGCAGTTCCTCATGGAATGCGGATTCACCCCTCCACTTT. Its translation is CASSSSWNADSPLHF.

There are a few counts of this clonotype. CDR3 loop: CSATGSNQPQHF. The CDR3, as DNA: TGCAGTGCTACTGGTAGCAATCAGCCCCAGCATTTT. J is TRBJ1-5 and V is TRBV20-1, with unresolved D. The germline CDR1 and CDR2 sequences are DFQATT and SNEGSKA (reference sequence). The CDR3 sequence is 12 residues long. V lost 4 bases and J 0 bases, leaving 4 bases between the germline ends.

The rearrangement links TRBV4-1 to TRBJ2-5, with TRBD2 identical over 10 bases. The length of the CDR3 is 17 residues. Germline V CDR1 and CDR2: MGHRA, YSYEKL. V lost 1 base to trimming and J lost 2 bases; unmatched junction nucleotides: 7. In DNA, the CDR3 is TGCGCCAGCAGCCAAGCCCCCAGAGCGGGAGGGCAAGAGACCCAGTACTTC. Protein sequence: CASSQAPRAGGQETQYF.

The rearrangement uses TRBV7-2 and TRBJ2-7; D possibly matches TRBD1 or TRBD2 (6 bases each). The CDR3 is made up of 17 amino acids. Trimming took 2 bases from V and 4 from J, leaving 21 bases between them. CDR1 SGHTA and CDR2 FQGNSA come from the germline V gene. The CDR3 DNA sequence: TGTGCCAGCAGCTTATTACCGGGGGCCGAGGACCGGTACGAGCAGTACTTC. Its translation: CASSLLPGAEDRYEQYF.

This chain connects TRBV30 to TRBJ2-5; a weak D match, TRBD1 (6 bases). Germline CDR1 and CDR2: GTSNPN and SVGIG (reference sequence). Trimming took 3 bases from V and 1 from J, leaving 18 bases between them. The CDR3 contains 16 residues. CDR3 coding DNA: TGTGCCTGGAGCGCTTATGGGGTCAGGGGCCAAGAGACCCAGTACTTC. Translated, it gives CAWSAYGVRGQETQYF.

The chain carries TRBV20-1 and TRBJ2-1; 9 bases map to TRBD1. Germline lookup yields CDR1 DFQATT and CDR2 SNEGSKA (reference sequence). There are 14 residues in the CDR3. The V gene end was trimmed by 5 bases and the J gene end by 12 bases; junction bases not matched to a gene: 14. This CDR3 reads CSADPGTGTDRQFF. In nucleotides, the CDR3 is TGCAGTGCTGACCCCGGGACAGGGACGGATCGGCAGTTCTTC.

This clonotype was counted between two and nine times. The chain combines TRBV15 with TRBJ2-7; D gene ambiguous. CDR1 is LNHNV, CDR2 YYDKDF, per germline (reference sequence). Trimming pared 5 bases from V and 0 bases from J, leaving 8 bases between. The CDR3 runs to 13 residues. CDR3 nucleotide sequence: TGTGCCACCAGCGACCGGAGCTCCTACGAGCAGTACTTC. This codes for CATSDRSSYEQYF.

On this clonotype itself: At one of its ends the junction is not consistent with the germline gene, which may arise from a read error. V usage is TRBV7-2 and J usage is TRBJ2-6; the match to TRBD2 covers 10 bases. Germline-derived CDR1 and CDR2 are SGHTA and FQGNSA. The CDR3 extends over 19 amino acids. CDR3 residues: CASSLGQVRALAGASVLTF. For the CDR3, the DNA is TGTGCCAGCAGCTTAGGGCAGGTGCGGGCCCTAGCGGGGGCCAGCGTCCTGACTTTC.

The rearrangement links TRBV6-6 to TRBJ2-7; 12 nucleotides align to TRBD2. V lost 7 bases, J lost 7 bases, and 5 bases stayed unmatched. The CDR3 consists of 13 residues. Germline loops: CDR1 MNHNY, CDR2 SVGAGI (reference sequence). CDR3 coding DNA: TGTGCCAGCACTAGCGGGAGGGAAGGTGAGCAGTACTTC. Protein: CASTSGREGEQYF.

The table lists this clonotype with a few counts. The CDR3 reads CASSELWGADTQYF. The CDR3 DNA sequence: TGTGCCAGCAGTGAACTATGGGGGGCAGATACGCAGTATTTT. The V and J genes are TRBV6-1 and TRBJ2-3; TRBD2 is a possible D gene (6 bases). V was pared by 2 bases and J by 4 bases, with 10 bases between. The germline gives CDR1 MNHNS, CDR2 SASEGT. The CDR3 covers 14 residues.

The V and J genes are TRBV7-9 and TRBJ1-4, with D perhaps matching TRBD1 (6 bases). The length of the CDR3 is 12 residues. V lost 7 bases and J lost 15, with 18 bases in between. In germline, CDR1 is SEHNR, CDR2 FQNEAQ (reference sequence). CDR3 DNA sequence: TGTGCCAGCATCCAATCCCCAGGGGAATTGTTTTTT. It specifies CASIQSPGELFF.

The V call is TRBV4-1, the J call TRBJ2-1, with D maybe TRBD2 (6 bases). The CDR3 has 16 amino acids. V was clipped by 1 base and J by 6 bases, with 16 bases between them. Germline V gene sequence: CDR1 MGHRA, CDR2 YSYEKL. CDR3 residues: CASSQVPSRESNEQFF. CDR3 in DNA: TGCGCCAGCAGCCAAGTACCCTCGCGGGAAAGCAATGAGCAGTTCTTC.

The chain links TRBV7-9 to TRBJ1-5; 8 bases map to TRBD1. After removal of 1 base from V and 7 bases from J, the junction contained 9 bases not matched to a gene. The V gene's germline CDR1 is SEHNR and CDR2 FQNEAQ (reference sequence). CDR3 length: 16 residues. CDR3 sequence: CASSLEAGGSRQPQHF. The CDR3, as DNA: TGTGCCAGCAGCTTAGAGGCAGGGGGCTCGAGACAGCCCCAGCATTTT.

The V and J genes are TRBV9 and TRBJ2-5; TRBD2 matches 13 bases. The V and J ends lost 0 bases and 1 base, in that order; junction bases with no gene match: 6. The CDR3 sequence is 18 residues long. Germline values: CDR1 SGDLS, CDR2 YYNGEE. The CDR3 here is CASSVDAGLAGVQETQYF. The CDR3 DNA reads TGTGCCAGCAGCGTAGATGCTGGACTAGCGGGAGTCCAAGAGACCCAGTACTTC.